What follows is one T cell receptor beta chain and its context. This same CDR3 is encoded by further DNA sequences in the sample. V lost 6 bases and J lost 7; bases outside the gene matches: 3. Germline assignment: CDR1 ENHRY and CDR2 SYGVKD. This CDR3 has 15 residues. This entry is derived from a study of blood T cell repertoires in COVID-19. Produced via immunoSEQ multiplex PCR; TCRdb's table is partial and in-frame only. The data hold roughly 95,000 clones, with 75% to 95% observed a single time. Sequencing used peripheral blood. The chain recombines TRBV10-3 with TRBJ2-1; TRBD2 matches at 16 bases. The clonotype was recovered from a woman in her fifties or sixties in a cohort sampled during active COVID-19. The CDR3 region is CAIRGLAGGPNEQFF. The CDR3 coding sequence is TGTGCCATCAGGGGACTAGCGGGGGGGCCAAATGAGCAGTTCTTC.